The rows below give T cell receptor beta chains drawn from one sample of a study of a mutant IDH1 vaccine in newly diagnosed glioma. Only in-frame clones appear in the TCRdb table, and some are missing; sequencing was by immunoSEQ multiplex PCR. Of 25,000 to 30,000 clones detected, approximately 78% appear once; the ten largest clones hold roughly a sixth. Their specific antigens are unknown. The starting material was PBMCs, obtained from a glioma patient whose treatment included an IDH1 peptide vaccine. These receptors all stem from a woman between 25 and 40 years old with glioma. CDR3s include the opening cysteine and the closing phenylalanine or tryptophan.

j_gene,v_gene,CDR3aa
TRBJ2-5,TRBV7-6,CASSFSVRLAETQYF
TRBJ2-5,TRBV4-2,CASSPTGETQYF
TRBJ2-2,TRBV5-1,CASRGGRGELFF
TRBJ1-1,TRBV6-1,CASQMNTEAFF
TRBJ2-5,TRBV6-6,CASSLRGAQETQYF
TRBJ1-2,TRBV6-6,CASSPGANYGYTF
TRBJ2-7,TRBV4-1,CASSHLAPDRSYEQYF
TRBJ1-4,TRBV18,CASSPGQGNEKLFF
TRBJ2-5,TRBV6-1,CASSPVGGQETQYF
TRBJ2-7,TRBV7-3,CASSLQGGSSYEQYF
TRBJ2-7,TRBV5-5,CASSPAGTASYEQYF
TRBJ1-1,TRBV5-4,CASSLGGGSTEAFF
TRBJ1-5,TRBV7-2,CASSLVGLGPQHF
TRBJ1-2,TRBV5-4,CASSLRDSPYGYTF
TRBJ2-2,TRBV19,CASSIGTGFGGELFF
TRBJ1-2,TRBV4-1,CASSQFNSPFEGYTF
TRBJ2-2,TRBV13,CASSLGSNTGELFF
TRBJ2-5,TRBV7-2,CASSLEGTQETQYF
TRBJ1-5,TRBV5-5,CASSLSAEYQPQHF
TRBJ2-3,TRBV29-1,CSVEAGAADTQYF
TRBJ1-6,TRBV5-4,CASSLYGAGGGSPLHF
TRBJ2-5,TRBV10-3,CAIRGDLQETQYF
TRBJ2-4,TRBV19,CASSTQDSYKNIQYF
TRBJ1-2,TRBV2,CASSDPLLDYGYTF
TRBJ1-1,TRBV5-1,CASSSDRGTEAFF
TRBJ2-7,TRBV6-5,CASSPTSGGLYEQYF
TRBJ1-5,TRBV10-2,CASSEWGDGQPQHF
TRBJ2-1,TRBV29-1,CSVGSGDEQFF
TRBJ1-1,TRBV9,CASGDSGDTEAFF
TRBJ1-5,TRBV27,CASSLRHDSNQPQHF
TRBJ2-6,TRBV7-2,CASSLVHTGLGGANVLTF
TRBJ2-1,TRBV7-6,CASSLGLVNEQFF
TRBJ2-7,TRBV18,CASSPPGAYEQYF
TRBJ1-2,TRBV5-1,CASSFRGLYGYTF
TRBJ1-2,TRBV4-1,CASSSGGANYGYTF
TRBJ1-4,TRBV15,CATSSFPGTAGKLFF
TRBJ1-4,TRBV19,CASSIQGRAFNEKLFF
TRBJ1-5,TRBV27,CASSPLTGNQPQHF
TRBJ1-1,TRBV19,CATLTPWPDTEAFF
TRBJ2-7,TRBV11-2,CASSPRVGGEQYF
TRBJ1-1,TRBV5-1,CASSSRQGGNTEAFF
TRBJ1-5,TRBV10-2,CASTRDGYQPQHF
TRBJ2-7,TRBV11-2,CASSYPSASYEQYF
TRBJ1-3,TRBV7-6,CASSLAGAGNTIYF
TRBJ2-7,TRBV11-3,CASSSTGSYEQYF
TRBJ2-7,TRBV5-1,CASSPSEGGYEQYF
TRBJ1-1,TRBV5-1,CASSLLQEYTEAFF
TRBJ2-5,TRBV5-1,CASSLEVIETQYF
TRBJ1-1,TRBV5-4,CASSFYSMNTEAFF
TRBJ2-5,TRBV5-1,CASSGGQPGAETQYF
TRBJ1-3,TRBV7-9,CASSHVTGTGNTIYF
TRBJ2-7,TRBV4-2,CASSQEDSASYEQYF
TRBJ1-2,TRBV5-1,CASSPNPQSGYTF